This paragraph reports one T cell receptor beta chain. Only in-frame clones appear in the TCRdb table, and some are missing; sequencing was by immunoSEQ multiplex PCR. The repertoire holds 640,000 or so clones, with over 75% as singletons. These data belong to a study of shared T cell receptors in the human thymus. V trimming: 6 bases; J trimming: 2 bases; junction bases outside the gene matches: 8. The CDR3 runs to 15 residues. Germline V CDR1 and CDR2: WNHNN, SYGVQD (reference sequence). These same records also appear under a second study, on human thymus T cells. From that report: Surgeons resected thymus tissue during corrective heart surgery. Overlap was high between thymic repertoires from unrelated individuals, as reported in related research.

Sample: thymocytes. This receptor was identified in a boy under two years old with a congenital heart defect. V gene TRBV10-1 combines with J gene TRBJ1-2; 8 bases match TRBD1. CDR3 sequence: CASRRDRIWNYGYTF. The CDR3 DNA reads TGCGCCAGCAGGCGGGACAGGATATGGAACTATGGCTACACCTTC.